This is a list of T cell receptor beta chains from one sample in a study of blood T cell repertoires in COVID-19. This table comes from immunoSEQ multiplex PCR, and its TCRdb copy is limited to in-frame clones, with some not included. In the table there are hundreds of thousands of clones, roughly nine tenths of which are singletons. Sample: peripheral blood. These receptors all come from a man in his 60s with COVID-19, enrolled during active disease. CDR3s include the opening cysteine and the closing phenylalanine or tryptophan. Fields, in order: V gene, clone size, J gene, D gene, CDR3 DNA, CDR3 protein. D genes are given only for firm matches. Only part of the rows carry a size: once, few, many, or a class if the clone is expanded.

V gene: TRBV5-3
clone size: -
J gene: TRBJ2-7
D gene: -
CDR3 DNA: TGTGCCAGAAGTCTCGGCCCTAGCTCCTACGAGCAGTACTTC
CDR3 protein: CARSLGPSSYEQYF

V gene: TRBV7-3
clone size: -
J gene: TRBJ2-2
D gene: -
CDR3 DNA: TGTGCCAGCAGTCCCGGGACAACCACCGGGGAGCTGTTTTTT
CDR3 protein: CASSPGTTTGELFF

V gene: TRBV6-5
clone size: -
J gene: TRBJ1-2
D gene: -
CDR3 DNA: TGTGCCACCTCTGCTGCTTTACAGAGAAACTATGGCTACACCTTC
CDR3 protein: CATSAALQRNYGYTF

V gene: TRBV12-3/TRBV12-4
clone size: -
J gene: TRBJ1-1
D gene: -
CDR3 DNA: TGTGCCAGCAGTTTATTCAGGAGGGGAGCTTTCTTT
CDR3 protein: CASSLFRRGAFF

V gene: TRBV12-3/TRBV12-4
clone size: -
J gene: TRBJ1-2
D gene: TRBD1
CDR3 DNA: TGTGCCAGCAGTGCGACAGGGTGGGACGGCTACACCTTC
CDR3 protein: CASSATGWDGYTF

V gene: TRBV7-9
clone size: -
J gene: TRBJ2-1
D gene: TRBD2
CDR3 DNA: TGTGCCAGCAGCTTATCGGGGGGGCCCCCCGGTGAGCAGTTCTTC
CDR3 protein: CASSLSGGPPGEQFF

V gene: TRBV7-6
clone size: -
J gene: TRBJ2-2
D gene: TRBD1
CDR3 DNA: TGTGCCAGCAGCTATACAGGGGTCACCGGGGAGCTGTTTTTT
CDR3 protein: CASSYTGVTGELFF

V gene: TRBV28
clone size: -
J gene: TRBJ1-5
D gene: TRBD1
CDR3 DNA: TGTGCCAGCAGGCAAAGACAGGGGGCCAATCAGCCCCAGCATTTT
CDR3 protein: CASRQRQGANQPQHF

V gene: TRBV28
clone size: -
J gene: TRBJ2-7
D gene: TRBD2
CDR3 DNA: TGTGCCAGCAGTTTTGGGCTAGCGGGGCCCTACGAGCAGTACTTC
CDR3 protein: CASSFGLAGPYEQYF

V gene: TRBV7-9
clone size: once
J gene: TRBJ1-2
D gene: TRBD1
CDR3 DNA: TGTGCCAGCAGTACAGGGGGACAGGGTATGAGTGGCTACACCTTC
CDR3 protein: CASSTGGQGMSGYTF

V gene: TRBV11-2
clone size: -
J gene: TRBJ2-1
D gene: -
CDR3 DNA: TGTGCCAGCAGCTTGGCGGGACGGATGAGCTCCTACAATGAGCAGTTCTTC
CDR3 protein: CASSLAGRMSSYNEQFF

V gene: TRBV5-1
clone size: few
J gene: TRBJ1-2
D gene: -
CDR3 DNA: TGCGCCAGCAGCTTGGTAGAGGGAAGCTATGGCTACACCTTC
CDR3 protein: CASSLVEGSYGYTF

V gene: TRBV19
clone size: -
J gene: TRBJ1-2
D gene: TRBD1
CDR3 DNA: TGTGCCAGTAGTGGACAGGGGAGCGACTATGGCTACACCTTC
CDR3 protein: CASSGQGSDYGYTF

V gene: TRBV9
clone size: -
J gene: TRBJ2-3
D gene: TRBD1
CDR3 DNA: TGTGCCAGCAGCCCAAGGACAGGATCTAGCACAGATACGCAGTATTTT
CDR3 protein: CASSPRTGSSTDTQYF

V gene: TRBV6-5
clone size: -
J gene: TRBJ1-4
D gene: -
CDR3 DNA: TGTGCCAGCAGAAAAGGGGATTATAATGAAAAACTGTTTTTT
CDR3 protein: CASRKGDYNEKLFF

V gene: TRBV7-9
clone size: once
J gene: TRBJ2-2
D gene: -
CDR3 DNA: TGTGCCCCGGGTGGGTTAAGGAACACCGGGGAGCTGTTTTTT
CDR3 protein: CAPGGLRNTGELFF

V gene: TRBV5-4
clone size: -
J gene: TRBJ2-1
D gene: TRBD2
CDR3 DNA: TGTGCCAGCAGCTCACAGCGGGGATACAATGAGCAGTTCTTC
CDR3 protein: CASSSQRGYNEQFF

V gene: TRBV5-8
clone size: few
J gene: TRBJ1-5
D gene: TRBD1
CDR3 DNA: TGTGCCAGCAGCTTCCCAAGAAGAACGGACAGGGTGAGTCAGCCCCAGCATTTT
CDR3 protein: CASSFPRRTDRVSQPQHF

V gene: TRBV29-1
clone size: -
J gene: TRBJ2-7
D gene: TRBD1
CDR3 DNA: TGCAGCGTCATGACAGGGATAGCCTACGAGCAGTACTTC
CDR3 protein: CSVMTGIAYEQYF

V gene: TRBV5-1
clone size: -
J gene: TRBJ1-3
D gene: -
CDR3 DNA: TGCGCCAGCAGCTTGGTGTCTGCTGGAAACACCATATATTTT
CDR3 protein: CASSLVSAGNTIYF

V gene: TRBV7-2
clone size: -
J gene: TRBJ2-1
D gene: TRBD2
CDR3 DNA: TGTGCCAGCTCCGGACTAGCGGGAAACAATGAGCAGTTCTTC
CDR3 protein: CASSGLAGNNEQFF

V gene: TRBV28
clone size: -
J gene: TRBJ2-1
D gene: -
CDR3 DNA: TGTGCCAGCAGCAGGGCGATGACCTACAATGAGCAGTTCTTC
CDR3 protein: CASSRAMTYNEQFF

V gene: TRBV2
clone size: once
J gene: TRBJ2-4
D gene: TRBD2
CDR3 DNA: TGTGCCAGCAGTGAAATTCCTAGCGGAAAAAACATTCAGTACTTC
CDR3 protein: CASSEIPSGKNIQYF

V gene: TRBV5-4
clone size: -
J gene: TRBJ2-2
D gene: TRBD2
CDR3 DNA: TGTGCCAGCAGCTTGGCTAGCGGCAAAAACACCGGGGAGCTGTTTTTT
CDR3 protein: CASSLASGKNTGELFF

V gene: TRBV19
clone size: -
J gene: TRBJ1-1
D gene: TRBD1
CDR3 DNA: TGTGCCAGTAGCCTCACTTACGCAGGGGGCACTGAAGCTTTCTTT
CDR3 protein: CASSLTYAGGTEAFF

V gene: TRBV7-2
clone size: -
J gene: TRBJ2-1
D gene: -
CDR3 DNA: TGTGCCAGCAGCCTCACTAGGATTGATGAGCAGTTCTTC
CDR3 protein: CASSLTRIDEQFF

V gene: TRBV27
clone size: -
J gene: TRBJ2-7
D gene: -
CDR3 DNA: TGTGCCAGCAGTTTGGCCGGGGGTTACGAGCAGTACTTC
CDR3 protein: CASSLAGGYEQYF

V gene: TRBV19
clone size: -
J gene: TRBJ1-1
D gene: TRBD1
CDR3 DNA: TGTGCCAGTAGTACAGGGGGCGGTGGGGCTTTCTTT
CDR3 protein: CASSTGGGGAFF

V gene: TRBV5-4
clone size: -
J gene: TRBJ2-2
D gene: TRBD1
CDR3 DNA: TGTGCCAGCAGCTTGGCAAACAGGGGGCGGAGGACCGGGGAGCTGTTTTTT
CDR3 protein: CASSLANRGRRTGELFF

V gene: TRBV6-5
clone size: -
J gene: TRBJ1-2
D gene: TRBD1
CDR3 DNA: TGTGCCAGCAGCGACCGGGACAGGGACTATGGCTACACCTTC
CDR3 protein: CASSDRDRDYGYTF

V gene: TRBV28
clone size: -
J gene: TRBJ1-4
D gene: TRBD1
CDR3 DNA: TGTGCCAGCAGACCGGACAGGCGAAATGAAAAACTGTTTTTT
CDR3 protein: CASRPDRRNEKLFF

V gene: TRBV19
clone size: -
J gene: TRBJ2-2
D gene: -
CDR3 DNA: TGTGCCAGTAGGGACAGACTGATGGGGAACACCGGGGAGCTGTTTTTT
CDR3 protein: CASRDRLMGNTGELFF

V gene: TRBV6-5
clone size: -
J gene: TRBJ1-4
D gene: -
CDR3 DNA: TGTGCCAGCCGTCGAGCAACTAATGAAAAACTGTTTTTT
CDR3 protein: CASRRATNEKLFF

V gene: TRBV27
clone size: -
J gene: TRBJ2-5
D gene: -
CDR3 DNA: TGTGCCAGCAGTACCAGACTAGTCGGGGACCAAGAGACCCAGTACTTC
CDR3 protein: CASSTRLVGDQETQYF

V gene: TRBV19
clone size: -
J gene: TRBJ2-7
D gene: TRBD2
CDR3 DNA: TGTGCCAGTAGTAGGACTAGCGGATCCTACGAGCAGTACTTC
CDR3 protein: CASSRTSGSYEQYF

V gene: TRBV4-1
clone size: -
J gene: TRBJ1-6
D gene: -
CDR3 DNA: TGCGCCAGCAGCCAAGATCCCCAGGGGTATAATTCACCCCTCCACTTT
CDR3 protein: CASSQDPQGYNSPLHF

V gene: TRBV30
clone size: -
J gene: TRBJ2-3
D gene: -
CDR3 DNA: TGTGCCTGGAGTAAGGAGAACCTCGGCACAGATACGCAGTATTTT
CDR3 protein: CAWSKENLGTDTQYF

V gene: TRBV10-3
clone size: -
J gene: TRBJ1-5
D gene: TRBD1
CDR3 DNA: TGTGCCATCAGTTCGGACAGGGGGCCCTCCAATCAGCCCCAGCATTTT
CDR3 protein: CAISSDRGPSNQPQHF

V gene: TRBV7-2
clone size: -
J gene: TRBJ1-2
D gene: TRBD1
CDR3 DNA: TGTGCCAGCAGCTACCAGGGGGCGCGGGGCTACACCTTC
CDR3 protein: CASSYQGARGYTF

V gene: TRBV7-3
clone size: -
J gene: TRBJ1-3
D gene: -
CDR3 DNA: TGTGCCAGCAGCCCCCAGGCGGGTGTCGGAAACACCATATATTTT
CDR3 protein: CASSPQAGVGNTIYF

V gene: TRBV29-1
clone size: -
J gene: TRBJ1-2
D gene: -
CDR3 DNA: TGCAGCGTTGTCTTAGCTAACTATGGCTACACCTTC
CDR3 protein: CSVVLANYGYTF

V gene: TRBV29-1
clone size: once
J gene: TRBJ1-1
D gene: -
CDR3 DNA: TGCAGCGTTCGACACCCAGGGGCGAACACTGAAGCTTTCTTT
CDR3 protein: CSVRHPGANTEAFF

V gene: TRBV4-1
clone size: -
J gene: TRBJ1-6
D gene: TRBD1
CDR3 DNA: TGCGCCAGCAGCCAAGGTGGGATGGTGGAGGGGGCGAGGAATTCACCCCTCCACTTT
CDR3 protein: CASSQGGMVEGARNSPLHF

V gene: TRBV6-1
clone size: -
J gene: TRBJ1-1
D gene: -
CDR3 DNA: TGTGCCAGCATCGACAGGAAGGGGCAGAACACTGAAGCTTTCTTT
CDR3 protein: CASIDRKGQNTEAFF

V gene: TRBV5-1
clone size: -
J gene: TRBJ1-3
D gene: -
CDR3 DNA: TGCGCCAGCAGCTTGTCCCCTGCGGGAAACACCATATATTTT
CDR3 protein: CASSLSPAGNTIYF

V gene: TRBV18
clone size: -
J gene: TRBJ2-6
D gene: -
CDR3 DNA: TGTGCCAGCTCACCAAGCACAGGGTTCTCTGGGGCCAACGTCCTGACTTTC
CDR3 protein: CASSPSTGFSGANVLTF

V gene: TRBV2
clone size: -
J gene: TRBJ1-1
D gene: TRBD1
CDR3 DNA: TGTGCCAGCAGGGGGACAGGGGCCCTAAACACTGAAGCTTTCTTT
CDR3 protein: CASRGTGALNTEAFF

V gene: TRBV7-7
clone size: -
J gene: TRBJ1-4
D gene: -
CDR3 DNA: TGTGCTAGCAGCTTAGCAGGGGCTGGAGAAAAACTGTTTTTT
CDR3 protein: CASSLAGAGEKLFF